One TCR beta chain is described in this entry. Its antigen is still unknown. This sample was included in a study of T cell repertoires in cytomegalovirus infection. The wider study: Evidence of both CMV infection and a matching HLA type came from public TCR beta signatures.

In TCRdb, the reads were re-called with MiXCR into one record per CDR3 protein. The table lists 160,000 or so distinct CDR3 sequences, about a quarter of them singletons. This CDR3 contains 17 residues. Trimming took off 0 bases at V and 7 bases at J, with 22 bases between the two ends. The germline gives CDR1 MNHEY, CDR2 SVGEGT. Study-level points and caveats: Cumulative frequency (of public TCR beta family members) identified carriers of CMV plus the relevant HLA. Predominance within the ex vivo response was attributable to HLA-C-restricted CMV-specific TCR beta clonotypes.

The sequenced sample was PBMCs. The chain uses TRBV6-2 or TRBV6-3 and TRBJ2-7, with D perhaps TRBD2 (6 bases). The clonotype originates from a human donor in good health (CMV status not recorded). Some clones in this sample may be carry-over from other donors' samples. DNA of the CDR3: TGTGCCAGCAGTTACTCGAGTGGTGTGGACTATCAAAAGGAGCAGTACTTC. Its protein product is CASSYSSGVDYQKEQYF.